The T cell receptor (beta chain) described here comes from a study of control samples from healthy donors and cancer patients. The CDR3 extends over 14 amino acids. Germline V lookup: CDR1 SEHNR, CDR2 FQNEAQ (reference sequence). Trimming pared 5 bases from V and 5 bases from J, leaving 15 bases between. Clones were read by immunoSEQ multiplex PCR, and TCRdb kept only the in-frame ones, dropping some. This sample yields about 170,000 clones, of which around 95% are seen a single time; over 4% belongs to the top ten. This rearrangement joins TRBV7-9 to TRBJ1-2, with D unresolved. This sequence was found in a woman in her fifties or sixties in good health. The sample consisted of blood. DNA for the CDR3: TGTGCCAGCAGCCCCGCGGGGTTTTCATATGGCTACACCTTC. Encoded protein: CASSPAGFSYGYTF.